This entry features one TCR beta chain sequence. Produced via immunoSEQ multiplex PCR; TCRdb's table is partial and in-frame only. Counted here are fewer than 120,000 clones, over 85% occurring once; the ten biggest clones make up 0.25% to 0.3%. The germline V and J ends were trimmed by 6 bases and 4 bases, with 7 bases remaining between them. This CDR3 contains 12 residues. Germline V gives CDR1 SEHNR, CDR2 FQNEAQ (reference sequence). These data are taken from a study of OX40 agonist ivuxolimab in advanced cancers. The receptor's source is an adult with an advanced solid tumor such as melanoma, head and neck, liver or kidney cancer. The V and J genes are TRBV7-9 and TRBJ2-1; no clear D. The material sequenced was CD4+ or CD8+ T cells sorted from blood, taken in a trial of the OX40 agonist ivuxolimab. CDR3 in DNA: TGTGCCAGCAGTTACGATTACAATGAGCAGTTCTTC. It yields the protein CASSYDYNEQFF.